The clone carrying this TCR beta chain was counted only a few times. This entry comes from a study of CD8 T cells in ankylosing spondylitis. TCRdb re-called the 5' RACE reads with MiXCR, one entry per CDR3 protein. The top ten hold approximately 6.2% of the sample, which has roughly 250,000 distinct CDR3 sequences, 8% to 9.5% seen once. After removal of 4 bases from V and 4 bases from J, the junction contained 6 bases not matched to a gene. The CDR3 has 15 residues. CDR1 SGHTA and CDR2 FQGNSA come from the germline V gene. Sequencing was carried out using blood, either unsorted or a sorted T cell fraction (not recorded which). The TCR was taken from a male donor with ankylosing spondylitis or in good health (not recorded which). V and J are TRBV7-2 and TRBJ2-7, with 11 bases fitting TRBD1. The CDR3: CASSSGQGAFYEQYF. The CDR3 nucleotides read TGTGCCAGCAGCTCTGGACAGGGGGCGTTTTACGAGCAGTACTTC.